The 28 T cell receptor beta chains listed next were all sequenced from one sample in a study of shared clonotypes between healthy human individuals. Libraries were prepared by immunoSEQ multiplex PCR; TCRdb keeps only in-frame clonotypes and omits some of them. The sample yields 2 million to 3 million clones, over 85% seen once. Sample: naive CD4+ T cells sorted from blood. The subset: CD45RA+ positively selected. The receptors come from a man between 18 and 35 years old in good health.

The count of this clone is one. The V gene is TRBV6-5, the J gene TRBJ1-2; the match to TRBD1 covers 7 bases. The V and J ends lost 5 bases and 3 bases, in that order; junction bases with no gene match: 9. Germline V gene data show CDR1 as MNHEY and CDR2 as SVGAGI. The CDR3 consists of 15 residues. As DNA, the CDR3 is TGTGCCAGCAGTAGAGCCGCGGGACAGCACTATGGCTACACCTTC. This codes for CASSRAAGQHYGYTF.

The gene calls are TRBV7-9 and TRBJ2-3, with 8 bases fitting TRBD2. The CDR3 consists of 14 residues. Trimming removed 5 bases from V and 5 bases from J; junction bases left unmatched: 6. From germline, CDR1 is SEHNR and CDR2 FQNEAQ (reference sequence). The CDR3 here is CASSISGAGDTQYF. As DNA, the CDR3 is TGTGCCAGCAGCATTAGCGGGGCTGGAGATACGCAGTATTTT.

This rearrangement joins TRBV30 to TRBJ2-2, with D maybe TRBD1 (6 bases). Germline V gives CDR1 GTSNPN, CDR2 SVGIG (reference sequence). The length of the CDR3 is 15 residues. Trimming pared 3 bases from V and 0 bases from J, leaving 11 bases between. Here the CDR3 reads CAWRRTGPNTGELFF. CDR3 sequence (DNA): TGTGCCTGGAGGCGTACAGGGCCGAACACCGGGGAGCTGTTTTTT.

On this clone: Other DNA sequences from this sample encode an identical CDR3 as well. V gene TRBV7-9 combines with J gene TRBJ1-5; 10 bases are a match to TRBD1. CDR1 and CDR2 (germline): SEHNR, FQNEAQ (reference sequence). V lost 5 bases and J lost 3; bases outside the gene matches: 4. The CDR3 has 15 amino acids. CDR3 nucleotides: TGTGCCAGCAGCCCAGGACAGGGGGACAATCAGCCCCAGCATTTT. Its translation: CASSPGQGDNQPQHF.

The rearrangement uses TRBV11-2 and TRBJ1-1; D perhaps matches TRBD1 (5 bases). Germline assignment: CDR1 SGHAT and CDR2 FQNNGV. The CDR3 is 15 amino acids. V lost 1 base to trimming and J lost 0 bases, with 9 bases between them. The CDR3 DNA follows: TGTGCCAGCAGCTTAGTGGGGCAGATGAACACTGAAGCTTTCTTT. It is translated as CASSLVGQMNTEAFF. The full variable domain, rest sourced from reference TRBV11-2 and TRBJ1-1, is EAGVAQSPRYKIIEKRQSVAFWCNPISGHATLYWYQQILGQGPKLLIQFQNNGVVDDSQLPKDRFSAERLKGVDSTLKIQPAKLEDSAVYLCASSLVGQMNTEAFFGQGTRLTVV.

The rearrangement joins TRBV11-2 to TRBJ1-5, with TRBD1 matching over 9 bases. Germline CDR1 and CDR2: SGHAT and FQNNGV. This CDR3 is 16 amino acids long. Unmatched junction bases numbered 8, after V lost 1 base and J lost 7 bases. CDR3 sequence reads: CASSLVYSGQGQPQHF. Written as DNA, the CDR3 is TGTGCCAGCAGCTTAGTGTATTCGGGACAGGGACAGCCCCAGCATTTT.

Points on this clone: Other DNA sequences in the sample encode the same CDR3. The gene calls are TRBV28 and TRBJ2-7; D gene ambiguous. V was cut by 7 bases and J by 4 bases, with 11 bases left in between. Looked up from germline, CDR1 is MDHEN and CDR2 is SYDVKM. The CDR3 spans 12 residues. CDR3 nucleotide sequence: TGTGCCAGCATCGGCAGTAGTTACGAGCAGTACTTC. The encoded protein is CASIGSSYEQYF.

The chain is built from TRBV2 and TRBJ2-6; the D is unclear. The germline gives CDR1 SNHLY, CDR2 FYNNEI. Trimming stripped 5 bases from V and 2 bases from J, with 4 bases between. The CDR3 has 13 amino acids. The DNA for the CDR3 is TGTGCCAGCAGTCAAACTGGGGCCAACGTCCTGACTTTC. Amino acids: CASSQTGANVLTF.

This chain links TRBV6-1 with TRBJ1-5; D is unclear. The CDR3 loop spans 16 amino acids. Germline V gives CDR1 MNHNS, CDR2 SASEGT. Trimming removed 1 base from V and 0 bases from J, with 10 bases in between. CDR3 sequence: CASSEDGRYSNQPQHF. The DNA for the CDR3 is TGTGCCAGCAGTGAAGACGGGAGATATAGCAATCAGCCCCAGCATTTT.

The rearrangement uses TRBV10-3 and TRBJ1-1, with D hard to call. CDR1 and CDR2 from the germline V gene are ENHRY and SYGVKD. The CDR3 has 15 amino acids. Trimming left V 0 bases short and J 0 bases short, with 8 bases between. CDR3 loop: CAISESVDMNTEAFF. Written as DNA, the CDR3 is TGTGCCATCAGTGAGTCGGTAGATATGAACACTGAAGCTTTCTTT.

The rearrangement joins TRBV19 to TRBJ1-2, with 9 bases fitting TRBD1. The V segment lost 2 bases and the J segment 3 bases; nucleotides outside the gene matches: 4. Per the germline V gene, CDR1 is LNHDA and CDR2 is SQIVND (reference sequence). This CDR3 comprises 15 residues. The CDR3 coding sequence is TGTGCCAGTAGTATAAATCGACAGGGGGACTATGGCTACACCTTC. As protein: CASSINRQGDYGYTF.

The chain combines TRBV5-4 with TRBJ2-1, with 7 bases identical to TRBD2. Germline V gene lookup returns CDR1 SGHNT and CDR2 YYREEE (reference sequence). The junction had 11 bases not matched to a gene; V was cut back by 4 bases and J by 7 bases. The CDR3 covers 15 residues. The CDR3 DNA sequence: TGTGCCAGCAGCCAAACAGCGGGAAAGGGTAATGAGCAGTTCTTC. Translating gives CASSQTAGKGNEQFF.

The rearrangement joins TRBV5-1 to TRBJ2-2; D perhaps matches TRBD2 (5 bases). V was shortened by 4 bases and J by 3 bases, with 7 bases between the two germline ends. The CDR3 loop spans 13 amino acids. The germline gives CDR1 SGHRS, CDR2 YFSETQ. Written as DNA, the CDR3 is TGCGCCAGCAGCCAGGACTACACCGGGGAGCTGTTTTTT. Protein: CASSQDYTGELFF.

J is TRBJ2-7 and V is TRBV6-5, with TRBD2 as a possible D gene (6 bases). Trimming left V 5 bases short and J 3 bases short, with 17 bases between. In germline, CDR1 is MNHEY, CDR2 SVGAGI. This CDR3 has 15 amino acids. DNA for the CDR3: TGTGCCAGCAGTCCTACCACTAGCCCATACTACGAGCAGTACTTC. Its protein product is CASSPTTSPYYEQYF.

The DNA of the CDR3 is TGTGCCAGCAGCTTGAACTCAGGGGTAGACTACGAGCAGTACTTC. It encodes CASSLNSGVDYEQYF. This chain connects TRBV5-4 to TRBJ2-7, with D maybe TRBD1 (6 bases). This CDR3 comprises 15 residues. Germline-derived CDR1 and CDR2 are SGHNT and YYREEE (reference sequence). V gave up 1 base and J gave up 3 bases, with 14 bases separating them.

The chain combines TRBV2 with TRBJ2-7; D gene uncertain. CDR1 and CDR2 (germline): SNHLY, FYNNEI. Trimming took off 3 bases at V and 7 bases at J, with 19 bases between the two ends. The CDR3 is 15 residues long. The CDR3 is CASSDWQSLSGEQYF. In DNA form, the CDR3 reads TGTGCCAGCAGTGATTGGCAGTCCTTAAGTGGAGAGCAGTACTTC.

The V and J genes are TRBV5-4 and TRBJ1-1; no clear D. The CDR3 is 13 residues long. Trimming left V 4 bases short and J 4 bases short, with 11 bases between. Germline CDR1 is SGHNT and CDR2 is YYREEE (reference sequence). The CDR3 reads CASSLDTFTEAFF. CDR3 sequence (DNA): TGTGCCAGCAGCCTTGACACTTTCACTGAAGCTTTCTTT.

The V and J genes are TRBV2 and TRBJ2-2; 8 nucleotides line up with TRBD2. The CDR3 is made up of 15 amino acids. CDR1 is SNHLY and CDR2 is FYNNEI in the germline V gene. The trim removed 6 bases at V and 5 bases at J, leaving 8 bases unmatched. CDR3 sequence (DNA): TGTGCCAGCAGCCCCGGGGGGGTGAGGACCGGGGAGCTGTTTTTT. The encoded protein is CASSPGGVRTGELFF. Full variable domain (outside the CDR3, taken from reference TRBV2 and TRBJ2-2): EPEVTQTPSHQVTQMGQEVILRCVPISNHLYFYWYRQILGQKVEFLVSFYNNEISEKSEIFDDQFSVERPDGSNFTLKIRSTKLEDSAMYFCASSPGGVRTGELFFGEGSRLTVL.

This clone occurred a few times. V and J are TRBV5-1 and TRBJ1-1; tentative D call: TRBD1 (5 bases). V lost 4 bases and J 3 bases, leaving 13 bases between the germline ends. The CDR3 spans 14 residues. CDR1 and CDR2 from the germline V gene are SGHRS and YFSETQ. The CDR3 here is CASSRRQGYTEAFF. CDR3 coding DNA: TGCGCCAGCAGCCGAAGGCAGGGTTACACTGAAGCTTTCTTT. Complete variable domain (other parts from reference TRBV5-1 and TRBJ1-1): KAGVTQTPRYLIKTRGQQVTLSCSPISGHRSVSWYQQTPGQGLQFLFEYFSETQRNKGNFPGRFSGRQFSNSRSEMNVSTLELGDSALYLCASSRRQGYTEAFFGQGTRLTVV.

This clone is a singleton in its sample. J is TRBJ2-5 and V is TRBV18, with D possibly being TRBD1 or TRBD2 (5 bases each). The V gene lost 1 base and the J gene lost 2 bases, with 11 bases spanning the gap. The CDR3 spans 15 residues. From germline, CDR1 is KGHSH and CDR2 LQKENI. The CDR3 nucleotides are TGTGCCAGCTCACCACTGCTGGGGGAGCAAGAGACCCAGTACTTC. This translates into CASSPLLGEQETQYF.

The V call is TRBV27, the J call TRBJ2-7, with a weak D call TRBD2 (6 bases). Germline-derived CDR1 and CDR2 are MNHEY and SMNVEV (reference sequence). This CDR3 has 14 residues. V was cut by 2 bases and J by 7 bases, with 15 bases left in between. CDR3 sequence: CASSLAGGLQEQYF. The CDR3 region has the DNA TGTGCCAGCAGTTTAGCCGGGGGACTCCAAGAGCAGTACTTC.

V and J are TRBV5-1 and TRBJ2-1, with 13 nucleotides matching TRBD2. The CDR3 sequence is 16 residues long. V trimming: 2 bases; J trimming: 2 bases; junction bases outside the gene matches: 1. The germline CDR1 and CDR2 sequences are SGHRS and YFSETQ. CDR3 nucleotides: TGCGCCAGCAGCTTTACTAGCGGGGGGGCCTACAATGAGCAGTTCTTC. It codes for CASSFTSGGAYNEQFF. Combining the CDR3 with reference TRBV5-1 and TRBJ2-1 gives the whole variable domain KAGVTQTPRYLIKTRGQQVTLSCSPISGHRSVSWYQQTPGQGLQFLFEYFSETQRNKGNFPGRFSGRQFSNSRSEMNVSTLELGDSALYLCASSFTSGGAYNEQFFGPGTRLTVL.

In nucleotides, the CDR3 is TGTGCCTGGAGTGCGGGAGGTGTAGATACGCAGTATTTT. Amino acid sequence: CAWSAGGVDTQYF. The chain carries TRBV30 and TRBJ2-3, with 7 bases identical to TRBD2. Germline CDR1 is GTSNPN and CDR2 is SVGIG (reference sequence). The CDR3 runs 13 residues. V shed 1 base and J 5 bases; nucleotides not matched to a gene: 3.

The genes are TRBV12-5 and TRBJ2-5, with D possibly matching TRBD2 (5 bases). The DNA matches TRBJ2-7 better at its end, which makes the J call doubtful. Germline assignment: CDR1 LGHNT and CDR2 FRNRAP. CDR3 length: 13 residues. CDR3 DNA sequence: TGTGCTAGTGGTTCCGTCGGGACCTACGAGCAGTACTTC. Residues: CASGSVGTYEQYF.

A remark on this clone: The sample contains more than one DNA sequence encoding this CDR3. V and J are TRBV19 and TRBJ2-6; D is unclear. The CDR3 sequence is 14 residues long. Germline V gene data show CDR1 as LNHDA and CDR2 as SQIVND (reference sequence). Deletions cut 3 bases from V and 1 base from J, with 4 bases between. CDR3 DNA: TGTGCCAGTAGTATTGGTTCTGGGGCCAACGTCCTGACTTTC. Amino acids: CASSIGSGANVLTF. The variable domain in full, with the rest retrieved from reference TRBV19 and TRBJ2-6, is DGGITQSPKYLFRKEGQNVTLSCEQNLNHDAMYWYRQDPGQGLRLIYYSQIVNDFQKGDIAEGYSVSREKKESFPLTVTSAQKNPTAFYLCASSIGSGANVLTFGAGSRLTVL.

V is TRBV6-1 and J is TRBJ1-1, with 7 bases lining up with TRBD1. The CDR3 totals 14 residues. The trim removed 6 bases at V and 2 bases at J, leaving 6 bases unmatched. Germline-derived CDR1 and CDR2 are MNHNS and SASEGT. The CDR3 bases are TGTGCCAGCAGGGCCGGGACAGTCAACACTGAAGCTTTCTTT. Amino acid sequence: CASRAGTVNTEAFF.

The rearrangement joins TRBV30 to TRBJ2-7; a possible D gene is TRBD2 (6 bases). The CDR3 totals 15 residues. Trimming took 1 base from V and 5 from J, leaving 18 bases between them. Germline CDR1 reads GTSNPN; CDR2 reads SVGIG (reference sequence). CDR3 residues: CAWSDPGSRADEQYF. The CDR3 DNA is TGTGCCTGGAGTGACCCCGGGAGCAGGGCAGACGAGCAGTACTTC.

The chain couples TRBV6-8 to TRBJ2-7, with 8 bases identical to TRBD2. V lost 6 bases and J lost 9; bases outside the gene matches: 10. The CDR3 has 13 residues. Germline lookup yields CDR1 MNHGY and CDR2 SAAAGT. DNA of the CDR3: TGTGCCAGCAGCCCCGGGACTAGGCATTGGCAGTACTTC. Residues: CASSPGTRHWQYF.